The present T cell receptor (beta chain) was sequenced within a study of cytomegalovirus exposure and HLA in healthy donors. At the level of the study: Among about 400 genotyped donors, 80% to 90% fell in the Caucasian-associated ancestry cluster. Study observations and caveats: It was reported that the classifier diagnosed cytomegalovirus status with high specificity and sensitivity in both the original and validation cohorts. Investigators reported some 150 TCR beta chains as tied to cytomegalovirus. CMV serostatus was the sole immune exposure data available.

A multiplex PCR was run with 60 Vbeta primers and 13 Jbeta primers. The repertoire was sequenced with immunoSEQ multiplex PCR; TCRdb's copy has only in-frame clones and lacks some. The table lists roughly 150,000 clones, 82% of them singletons. Germline assignment: CDR1 LNHDA and CDR2 SQIVND (reference sequence). V lost 3 bases and J lost 0, with 9 bases in between. The CDR3 has 14 amino acids. Remarks on this clone: Antigen specificity is unknown.

The rearrangement links TRBV19 to TRBJ2-7; a possible D gene is TRBD2 (5 bases). This clonotype was sampled from a male donor in good health and CMV-seronegative. Sequencing was carried out using PBMCs. The CDR3 is CASSMVGSSYEQYF. CDR3 sequence (DNA): TGTGCCAGTAGTATGGTGGGGAGCTCCTACGAGCAGTACTTC.